This TCR beta chain was documented in a study of tissue T cells after allogeneic stem cell transplantation. Broader study findings: The patient cohort was small and clinically heterogeneous, with limited sampling depth.

Germline V gene sequence: CDR1 MGHRA, CDR2 YSYEKL. V shed 1 base, J shed 6 bases, and the junction held 9 bases outside the gene matches. This CDR3 has 16 residues. Comparators without hematopoietic cell transplant had other cancers, at least five gastrointestinal samples, and no known gastrointestinal disease. This clone has only a few counts. The antigen remains undetermined. Libraries were prepared by immunoSEQ multiplex PCR; TCRdb keeps only in-frame clonotypes and omits some of them. The sample records more than 9,000 clones, over 50% being singletons. The V call is TRBV4-1, the J call TRBJ2-3, with 8 bases identical to TRBD2. This sequence was found in a male donor at least 60 years old with lung cancer. The sample was tissue from the stomach, taken at autopsy. CDR3 loop: CASSQAGGLAKDTQYF. The CDR3 bases are TGCGCCAGCAGCCAAGCCGGTGGACTAGCAAAGGATACGCAGTATTTT.